The 21 T cell receptor beta chains below come from one sample, sequenced in a study of memory CD8 T cells in hepatitis C reinfection. Time point reported: late/post reinfection, 12 to 24 weeks after detection. The sorted cells went straight to TCR sequencing with no prior in vitro expansion. Clones were sequenced by immunoSEQ multiplex PCR, and TCRdb holds only the in-frame ones, with some missing. The sample yields about 46,000 clones, 89% seen once. The sample comprised naive CD8+ T cells sorted from blood. The source of these receptors is a man aged 18 to 35 with hepatitis C virus infection.

The V gene is TRBV28, the J gene TRBJ1-5; D perhaps matches TRBD1 (5 bases). Trimming shortened V by 3 bases and J by 0 bases, and 12 bases separated the two germline ends. The germline V gene has CDR1 MDHEN and CDR2 SYDVKM. The CDR3 is 16 amino acids. CDR3 protein: CASSFEVGDSNQPQHF. The CDR3 DNA reads TGTGCCAGCAGTTTTGAGGTAGGGGATAGCAATCAGCCCCAGCATTTT.

This sequence joins TRBV5-1 and TRBJ2-1, with 8 bases fitting TRBD1. Trimming removed 4 bases from V and 6 bases from J; junction bases left unmatched: 3. Germline CDR1 and CDR2: SGHRS and YFSETQ. The CDR3 runs to 13 residues. The CDR3: CASSTDRVNEQFF. In nucleotides, the CDR3 is TGCGCCAGCAGCACGGACAGGGTCAATGAGCAGTTCTTC.

The chain is built from TRBV27 and TRBJ2-5, with 7 nucleotides matching TRBD2. With the DNA end fitting TRBJ2-7 better, the J assignment may be wrong. There are 15 residues in the CDR3. Germline CDR1 MNHEY, CDR2 SMNVEV (reference sequence). CDR3 sequence reads: CASSFQSGGFYEQYF. The CDR3 DNA reads TGTGCCAGCAGTTTTCAATCGGGGGGTTTTTACGAGCAGTACTTC.

CDR3 bases: TGCAGTGCCCAGACAGGGGGAGACTACACCTTC. Protein sequence: CSAQTGGDYTF. This chain uses TRBV20-1 with TRBJ1-2; 9 bases are a match to TRBD1. V shed 6 bases and J 10 bases; nucleotides not matched to a gene: 6. CDR3 length: 11 amino acids. Per the germline V gene, CDR1 is DFQATT and CDR2 is SNEGSKA (reference sequence).

The count of this clone is one. The V and J genes are TRBV4-1 and TRBJ2-7, with 7 bases fitting TRBD1. V was clipped by 0 bases and J by 2 bases; unmatched bases: 4. Germline V gene sequence: CDR1 MGHRA, CDR2 YSYEKL. The CDR3 runs to 15 residues. CDR3 amino acids: CASSQEQGLAYEQYV. CDR3 bases: TGCGCCAGCAGCCAAGAACAGGGGCTAGCCTACGAGCAGTACGTC.

J is TRBJ2-7 and V is TRBV18; D is unresolved. V was pared by 2 bases and J by 3 bases, with 14 bases between. This CDR3 region has 15 residues. Germline lookup yields CDR1 KGHSH and CDR2 LQKENI. In DNA form, the CDR3 reads TGTGCCAGCTCACCAGAGTCCGCCTCCGGCTACGAGCAGTACTTC. Translating it yields CASSPESASGYEQYF. The full variable domain, its missing parts supplied by reference TRBV18 and TRBJ2-7, is NAGVMQNPRHLVRRRGQEARLRCSPMKGHSHVYWYRQLPEEGLKFMVYLQKENIIDESGMPKERFSAEFPKEGPSILRIQQVVRGDSAAYFCASSPESASGYEQYFGPGTRLTVT.

This clone came up once. This chain links TRBV27 with TRBJ2-7; 9 positions match TRBD1. Trimming removed 5 bases from V and 4 bases from J; junction bases left unmatched: 6. In germline, CDR1 is MNHEY, CDR2 SMNVEV (reference sequence). The CDR3 runs to 14 residues. The CDR3 sequence: CASSPGQGLYEQYF. The CDR3 nucleotides read TGTGCCAGCAGTCCGGGACAGGGCCTATACGAGCAGTACTTC.

The chain is built from TRBV19 and TRBJ1-5, with a tentative D call TRBD1 (6 bases). Deletions cut 6 bases from V and 1 base from J, with 13 bases between. This CDR3 region has 15 residues. Germline V gene data show CDR1 as LNHDA and CDR2 as SQIVND (reference sequence). This CDR3 reads CASSLGQFSNQPQHF. The CDR3 DNA sequence: TGTGCCAGTAGCCTCGGACAGTTCAGCAATCAGCCCCAGCATTTT.

The chain links TRBV13 to TRBJ2-5, with TRBD1 matching 7 bases. After removal of 5 bases from V and 4 bases from J, the junction contained 1 base not matched to a gene. This CDR3 comprises 12 residues. The germline CDR1 and CDR2 sequences are PRHDT and FYEKMQ (reference sequence). The CDR3 loop is CASSRQGETQYF. The CDR3, as DNA: TGTGCCAGCAGCCGACAGGGAGAGACCCAGTACTTC.

The genes are TRBV15 and TRBJ2-1, with 8 bases aligning to TRBD2. Looked up from germline, CDR1 is LNHNV and CDR2 is YYDKDF (reference sequence). The V segment lost 11 bases and the J segment 5 bases; nucleotides outside the gene matches: 5. CDR3 length: 12 residues. The CDR3 DNA reads TGTGCCGCGCGGGGGGATAACAATGAGCAGTTCTTC. This translates into CAARGDNNEQFF.

In DNA form, the CDR3 reads TGCGCCAGCAGCTCGGGCCAGGGCGGAGCAGATACGCAGTATTTT. This gives the protein CASSSGQGGADTQYF. This chain connects TRBV5-1 to TRBJ2-3, with D possibly being TRBD1 (5 bases). Per the germline V gene, CDR1 is SGHRS and CDR2 is YFSETQ. V lost 3 bases and J 4 bases, leaving 15 bases between the germline ends. The CDR3 extends over 15 amino acids.

The V gene is TRBV4-1, the J gene TRBJ2-1, with TRBD2 matching over 16 bases. V trimming: 4 bases; J trimming: 12 bases; junction bases outside the gene matches: 6. Germline CDR1 MGHRA, CDR2 YSYEKL. This CDR3 region has 15 residues. CDR3 sequence reads: CASSPGTSGRAGQFF. DNA for the CDR3: TGCGCCAGCAGCCCAGGGACTAGCGGGAGGGCCGGGCAGTTCTTC.

The genes are TRBV4-1 and TRBJ2-3; 12 nucleotides agree with TRBD2. This CDR3 is 16 amino acids long. The germline gives CDR1 MGHRA, CDR2 YSYEKL. V lost 1 base to trimming and J lost 5 bases; unmatched junction nucleotides: 4. The CDR3 bases are TGCGCCAGCAGCCAAGCGACTAGCGGGAGTGGAGATACGCAGTATTTT. Protein: CASSQATSGSGDTQYF.

The rearrangement links TRBV6-6 to TRBJ1-6; no clear D gene. Trimming removed 7 bases from V and 7 bases from J, with 11 bases in between. The CDR3 length is 13 residues. CDR1 MNHNY and CDR2 SVGAGI come from the germline V gene (reference sequence). CDR3 in DNA: TGTGCCAGCACCCAAGTTCGGAATTCACCCCTCCACTTT. As protein: CASTQVRNSPLHF.

This sequence joins TRBV19 and TRBJ2-5, with 16 bases aligning to TRBD2. The CDR3 has 18 amino acids. V lost 3 bases, J lost 2 bases, and 6 bases stayed unmatched. Germline CDR1 and CDR2: LNHDA and SQIVND (reference sequence). This CDR3 is CASSMDTGLAGGQETQYF. As DNA, the CDR3 is TGTGCCAGTAGTATGGATACGGGACTAGCGGGAGGGCAAGAGACCCAGTACTTC.

The gene calls are TRBV11-2 and TRBJ2-7; D may be TRBD1 (6 bases). Trimming took 3 bases from V and 2 from J, leaving 8 bases between them. CDR3 length equals 13 residues. Per germline, CDR1 SGHAT and CDR2 FQNNGV. For the CDR3, the DNA is TGTGCCAGCAGCTTCAACAGGGCCTACGAGCAGTACGTC. Protein sequence: CASSFNRAYEQYV.

The V call is TRBV21-1, the J call TRBJ2-3; the DNA was not used to check the table's D call, TRBD1. TRBV21-1 constitutes a pseudogene. The CDR3 spans 16 residues. The CDR3 here is CASSKAGQGVTDTQYF. The CDR3 DNA follows: TGTGCCAGCAGCAAAGCAGGGCAGGGTGTCACAGATACGCAGTATTTT.

The rearrangement links TRBV6-6 to TRBJ2-7; TRBD2 is a possible D gene (6 bases). Germline V gene lookup returns CDR1 MNHNY and CDR2 SVGAGI (reference sequence). The CDR3 has 16 amino acids. V dropped 0 bases and J dropped 0 bases, with 12 bases sitting between them. This CDR3 reads CASSYSPGAGSYEQYV. In DNA, the CDR3 is TGTGCCAGCAGTTACTCGCCGGGAGCTGGCTCCTACGAGCAGTACGTC.

V is TRBV12-5 and J is TRBJ2-1; D is possibly TRBD1 (6 bases). In germline, CDR1 is LGHNT, CDR2 FRNRAP. CDR3 length: 16 amino acids. Trimming took off 3 bases at V and 1 base at J, with 13 bases between the two ends. CDR3 residues: CASGFNRVASYNEQFF. The CDR3 nucleotides read TGTGCTAGTGGTTTTAACAGGGTGGCATCCTACAATGAGCAGTTCTTC.

This chain uses TRBV5-1 with TRBJ2-1, with D maybe TRBD1 (6 bases). Trimming removed 4 bases from V and 2 bases from J, with 16 bases in between. Germline CDR1 reads SGHRS; CDR2 reads YFSETQ. The CDR3 loop spans 16 amino acids. CDR3 sequence (DNA): TGCGCCAGCAGCCTCTTCCCGGGACACACCTACAATGAGCAGTTCTTC. Translation: CASSLFPGHTYNEQFF.

The chain couples TRBV11-3 to TRBJ2-1, with D possibly matching TRBD2 (7 bases). Germline V gene data show CDR1 as SGHNT and CDR2 as YENEEA. The CDR3 is 15 residues long. V gave up 5 bases and J gave up 4 bases, with 15 bases separating them. CDR3 in amino acids: CASSRVGGPYNEQFF. The DNA of the CDR3 is TGTGCCAGCAGCAGAGTGGGGGGGCCGTACAATGAGCAGTTCTTC.